The entry that follows covers one T cell receptor (beta chain) sequence. The antigen it binds to is not known. No qualities accompany the bases; no much larger clone lies one base away. Each donor gave one peripheral blood draw, about 110 mL on average, collected into heparinised tubes. A BD FACSAria II and a panel including CD45RO, CCR7, CD25, CD127, CD95 and CD27 were used to sort naive, central memory, regulatory and stem cell-like memory CD4+ T cells. Every sorted population had a purity above 95%. Right away, PBMCs were isolated by Lymphoprep density gradient centrifugation and were stained directly, with no culture step. To minimize batch effects, samples were stained and sorted in pairs, one healthy donor with one patient per experiment. V is reduced by 0 bases and J by 0 bases, leaving a spacing of 5 bases between them. CDR3 length: 14 amino acids, cysteine to phenylalanine. Only the CDR3 DNA stays, 42 bases, in frame from base 1. Sequences SGDLS (CDR1) and YYNGEE (CDR2) are obtained from the germline V gene.

These data are taken from a study of beta chain features in type 1 diabetes (dated by TCRdb to 2016 to 2019). About the full investigation: Patients and healthy donors did not differ in mean age, gender distribution, total cell number or subset yield. A total of 100 million to 140 million sorted cells were examined across all samples, and the number of cells per subset was strongly correlated with RNA yield. The study compared the TCRB repertoires of sorted circulating CD4+ T cell subsets in recently diagnosed type 1 diabetes patients with those in matched healthy donors. Whereas all 30 or so donors provided naive and central memory subsets, regulatory and stem cell-like memory subsets were isolated from just 8 patients and roughly 8 healthy donors. Results the study describes overall, beyond this receptor: Shorter templates might have been favored by PCR, but patient and control samples were amplified and corrected together, so both groups would have been affected equally by any skew. Because the HLA sub-analyses included only small numbers of individuals, any influence of HLA type on TCRB rearrangement was left unresolved. Naive, central memory and regulatory TCRB repertoires appeared more similar among patients than among healthy donors. In all four CD4+ subsets, TCRB CDR3 length was moderately but significantly shorter in type 1 diabetes patients. At VDJ recombination sites, type 1 diabetes patients had fewer insertions and more deleted nucleotides, which implies abnormalities in thymic rearrangement. Because cDNA was sequenced instead of genomic DNA, highly expressing activated cells could be over-represented, though the groups showed no difference in activation or CD3 levels.

All of the isolated RNA was reverse transcribed with the High Capacity cDNA Reverse Transcription Kit, so expressed TCRB transcripts were sequenced. Deep immunoSEQ sequencing was performed on naive, central memory and regulatory T cell samples, with an average of about 3.6 million total reads per sample. Sorted cells were lysed in RLT buffer and RNA was extracted with DNase-treated RNeasy Micro or Mini kits, depending on cell number. Each cell subset was processed on its own to prevent cross-contamination, while patient and healthy donor samples were processed together. The immunoSEQ multiplex PCR was used to amplify TCRB sequences from cDNA, yielding 87-bp fragments that span the CDR3 region. The amplicons were sequenced using the Illumina HiSeq platform. In the authors' own workflow: PCR bias was computationally corrected using synthetic template baselines, reads within Hamming distance 2 were collapsed, and singletons that could not be merged were discarded. Reads were aligned against IMGT to assign V, D and J genes, CDR3 length and insertions or deletions at six rearrangement sites. Within each subset, clonotype counts were normalized to sorted cell number, after which true diversity and Gini coefficients were computed with the tcR R package. The overlap coefficient, calculated on TCRB nucleotide sequences, was used to quantify repertoire sharing. As a proxy for the pre-selection repertoire, out-of-frame TCRB sequences from naive cells were analyzed. Drawn from immuneACCESS, this table holds only the in-frame rearrangements with V and J called that TCRdb kept. Clones are partly lost; checked studies trace under half to an unresolved V gene and leave the rest unexplained. V and J calls and clone size are given by that table; D and trimming were obtained from the DNA. The sample contains some 350,000 clones, roughly 13% of them found a single time. Roughly 0.016% of the sample goes to the ten largest clones.

The receptor chain draws on TRBV9 and TRBJ2-3, with no D gene named confidently. The receptor's source is a woman younger than 30 with type 1 diabetes. Sequenced sample: naive CD4+ T cells from blood. What this sample's cell subset or site label stands for: true naive CD4+ T cells. CDR3 protein: CASSVVLSTDTQYF. The sequence in DNA is TGTGCCAGCAGCGTAGTACTCAGCACAGATACGCAGTATTTT.